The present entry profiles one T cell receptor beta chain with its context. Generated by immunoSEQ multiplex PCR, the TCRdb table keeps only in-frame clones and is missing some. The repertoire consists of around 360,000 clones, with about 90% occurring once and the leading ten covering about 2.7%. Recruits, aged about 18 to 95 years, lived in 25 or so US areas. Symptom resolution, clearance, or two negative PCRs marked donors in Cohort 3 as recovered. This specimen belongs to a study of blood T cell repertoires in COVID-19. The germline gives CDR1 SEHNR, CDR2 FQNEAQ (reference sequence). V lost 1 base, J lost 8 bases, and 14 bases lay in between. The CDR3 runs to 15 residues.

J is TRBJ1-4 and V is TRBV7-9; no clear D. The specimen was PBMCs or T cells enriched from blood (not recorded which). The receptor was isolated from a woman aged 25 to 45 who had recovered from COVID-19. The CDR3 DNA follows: TGTGCCAGCAGCTTAGTCCCTGAGCCAATAGAAAAACTGTTTTTT. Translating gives CASSLVPEPIEKLFF.